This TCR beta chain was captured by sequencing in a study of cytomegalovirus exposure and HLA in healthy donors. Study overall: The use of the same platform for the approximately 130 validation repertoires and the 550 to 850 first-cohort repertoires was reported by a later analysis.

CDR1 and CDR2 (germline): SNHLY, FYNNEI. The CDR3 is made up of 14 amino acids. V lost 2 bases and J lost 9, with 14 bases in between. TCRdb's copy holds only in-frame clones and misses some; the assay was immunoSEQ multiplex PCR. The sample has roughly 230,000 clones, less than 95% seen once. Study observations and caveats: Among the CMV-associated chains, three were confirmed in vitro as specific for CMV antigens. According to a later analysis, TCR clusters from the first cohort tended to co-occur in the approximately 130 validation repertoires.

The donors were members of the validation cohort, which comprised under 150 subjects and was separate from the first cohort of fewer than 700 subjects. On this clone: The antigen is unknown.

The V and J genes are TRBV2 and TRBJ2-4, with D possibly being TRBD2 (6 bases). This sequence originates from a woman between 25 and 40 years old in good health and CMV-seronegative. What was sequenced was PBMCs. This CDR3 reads CASSEKWGVGIQYF. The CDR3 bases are TGTGCCAGCAGTGAAAAATGGGGGGTAGGCATTCAGTACTTC.